Listed below are T cell receptor beta chains from one sample, sequenced in a study of chemoradiotherapy in HPV16-positive cancers. Method: immunoSEQ multiplex PCR; TCRdb's copy keeps in-frame clones and lacks some. Of about 22,000 clones listed, around 75% are singletons. This material was acquired from a patient who underwent chemoradiotherapy. The receptors were sampled from a human donor with HPV-associated anogenital cancer. CDR3s include the opening cysteine and the closing phenylalanine or tryptophan. D genes are given only for firm matches. The size of a clone is reported for some rows only, either as once, few or many, or as a class for expanded clones.

>.|.|TRBV2|TRBJ1-5
CASSEARGPYQPQHF
TGTGCCAGCAGTGAAGCCAGGGGACCCTATCAGCCCCAGCATTTT
>.|few|TRBV12-5|TRBJ1-5
CASGLVTDQPQHF
TGTGCTAGTGGTTTGGTTACCGATCAGCCCCAGCATTTT
>.|.|TRBV4-3|TRBJ2-7
CASSQDRGRAYEQYF
TGCGCCAGCAGCCAAGATCGTGGCAGGGCCTACGAGCAGTACTTC
>.|.|TRBV5-6|TRBJ1-1
CASSLVRGLNTEAFF
TGTGCCAGCAGCTTGGTTCGGGGACTGAACACTGAAGCTTTCTTT
>.|.|TRBV5-4|TRBJ2-4
CASSLTGSKNIQYF
TGTGCCAGCAGCTTGACAGGGTCTAAAAACATTCAGTACTTC
>.|.|TRBV5-1|TRBJ1-3
CASSLGYSGNTIYF
TGCGCCAGCAGCTTGGGGTACTCTGGAAACACCATATATTTT
>TRBD1|.|TRBV18|TRBJ2-7
CASSPGQGFSYEQYF
TGTGCCAGCTCACCGGGACAGGGATTTTCCTACGAGCAGTACTTC
>TRBD1|.|TRBV5-1|TRBJ1-1
CASSPGTGARYTEAFF
TGCGCCAGCAGCCCAGGGACAGGGGCGAGGTACACTGAAGCTTTCTTT
>.|.|TRBV6-5|TRBJ1-1
CASRAGREGTEAFF
TGTGCCAGCAGGGCGGGCAGGGAAGGCACTGAAGCTTTCTTT
>.|.|TRBV19|TRBJ1-1
CASSRRHDTEAFF
TGTGCCAGTAGTAGACGGCACGACACTGAAGCTTTCTTT
>TRBD1|.|TRBV6-1|TRBJ1-4
CASSEGTGGFEKLFF
TGTGCCAGCAGTGAAGGGACAGGGGGTTTTGAAAAACTGTTTTTT
>TRBD1|.|TRBV28|TRBJ2-7
CASSYRTGGADEQYF
TGTGCCAGCAGTTATCGGACAGGGGGCGCGGACGAGCAGTACTTC
>.|once|TRBV30|TRBJ1-2
CAWKRGGYTF
TGTGCCTGGAAAAGGGGGGGCTACACCTTC
>TRBD1|.|TRBV27|TRBJ2-1
CASSPSTGGLANEQFF
TGTGCCAGCAGTCCCTCGACAGGGGGCCTAGCGAATGAGCAGTTCTTC
>TRBD1|.|TRBV15|TRBJ2-5
CATSKQGKEETQYF
TGTGCCACCAGCAAACAGGGGAAGGAAGAGACCCAGTACTTC
>.|.|TRBV7-2|TRBJ2-3
CASSPGRYTDTQYF
TGTGCCAGCAGCCCGGGACGGTACACAGATACGCAGTATTTT
>.|.|TRBV11-3|TRBJ1-1
CASSPPRTTTEAFF
TGTGCCAGCAGCCCCCCCCGCACCACCACTGAAGCTTTCTTT
>TRBD2|once|TRBV6-5|TRBJ2-1
CASRSGSAHNEQFF
TGTGCCAGCAGGAGCGGGAGCGCCCACAATGAGCAGTTCTTC
>.|.|TRBV6-5|TRBJ1-1
CASSFDRLNTEAFF
TGTGCCAGCAGTTTCGACAGATTGAACACTGAAGCTTTCTTT
>.|once|TRBV5-3|TRBJ1-5
CARSTSRFWQDSNQPQHF
TGTGCCAGAAGCACATCGCGATTTTGGCAGGATAGCAATCAGCCCCAGCATTTT
>.|.|TRBV28|TRBJ2-7
CASSSSPRALTVDEQYF
TGTGCCAGCAGTTCCTCACCCCGAGCGCTCACCGTAGACGAGCAGTACTTC
>TRBD1|.|TRBV27|TRBJ2-5
CASSFTGGAQETQYF
TGTGCCAGCAGTTTCACAGGGGGCGCCCAAGAGACCCAGTACTTC
>.|.|TRBV5-1|TRBJ1-3
CASSLEPEQGNTIYF
TGCGCCAGCAGCTTGGAGCCGGAACAGGGAAACACCATATATTTT
>.|.|TRBV5-1|TRBJ2-7
CASSLGTGFNLF
TGCGCCAGCAGCTTGGGAACCGGTTTCAATCTCTTC
>.|.|TRBV4-1|TRBJ2-7
CASSQGVVPTYEQYF
TGCGCCAGCAGCCAAGGCGTCGTCCCAACCTACGAGCAGTACTTC
>TRBD2|.|TRBV19|TRBJ2-5
CASSMNSGVGETQYF
TGTGCCAGTAGTATGAATAGCGGGGTTGGTGAGACCCAGTACTTC
>TRBD1|.|TRBV27|TRBJ1-4
CASSLFAGGVGKLFF
TGTGCCAGCAGTTTATTCGCAGGGGGCGTCGGGAAACTGTTTTTT
>TRBD1|.|TRBV19|TRBJ2-5
CATRDSATQETQYF
TGTGCCACCCGGGACAGTGCAACCCAAGAGACCCAGTACTTC
>.|.|TRBV27|TRBJ2-1
CASSTGTHNEQFF
TGTGCCAGCAGTACGGGAACCCACAATGAGCAGTTCTTC
>TRBD1|.|TRBV5-1|TRBJ2-7
CASSRPGQGVEEQYF
TGCGCCAGCAGCCGCCCGGGACAGGGGGTGGAGGAGCAGTACTTC
>.|.|TRBV30|TRBJ2-5
CAWSGGWETQYF
TGTGCCTGGAGTGGGGGCTGGGAGACCCAGTACTTC
>TRBD1|.|TRBV19|TRBJ1-4
CATTSGQAPEKLFF
TGTGCCACCACCTCGGGACAGGCCCCTGAAAAACTGTTTTTT
>TRBD2|.|TRBV9|TRBJ2-3
CASSGTSGGAGDTQYF
TGTGCCAGCAGCGGGACTAGCGGGGGGGCGGGAGATACGCAGTATTTT
>.|.|TRBV5-1|TRBJ2-5
CASSFGRLDLQETQYF
TGCGCCAGCAGCTTTGGACGGCTGGACCTCCAAGAGACCCAGTACTTC
>TRBD2|.|TRBV29-1|TRBJ2-3
CSVEVASGSPDTQYF
TGCAGCGTTGAAGTGGCTAGCGGGAGCCCAGATACGCAGTATTTT
>TRBD2|.|TRBV4-2|TRBJ2-2
CASSLGTSGVGTGELFF
TGTGCCAGCAGCCTGGGGACTAGCGGGGTAGGGACCGGGGAGCTGTTTTTT
>.|.|TRBV6-5|TRBJ2-5
CAATGGGETQYF
TGTGCCGCCACTGGTGGTGGTGAGACCCAGTACTTC
>.|.|TRBV18|TRBJ2-2
CASSPAFFGNTGELFF
TGTGCCAGCTCACCTGCCTTCTTCGGCAACACCGGGGAGCTGTTTTTT
>TRBD2|.|TRBV29-1|TRBJ2-1
CSVLAGAQNEQFF
TGCAGCGTTTTAGCGGGAGCTCAGAATGAGCAGTTCTTC
>TRBD1|.|TRBV28|TRBJ1-6
CASTDRVTPNSPLHF
TGTGCCAGCACCGACAGGGTTACCCCTAATTCACCCCTCCACTTT
>TRBD1|once|TRBV18|TRBJ2-7
CASSQNRGDEQYF
TGTGCCAGCTCACAAAACAGGGGCGACGAGCAGTACTTC
>TRBD2|.|TRBV4-2|TRBJ2-2
CASSQGSPFGGVTGELFF
TGTGCCAGCAGCCAAGGCTCCCCTTTTGGGGGGGTAACCGGGGAGCTGTTTTTT
>.|.|TRBV7-2|TRBJ1-1
CASSLGQPNTEAFF
TGTGCCAGCAGCTTAGGACAGCCGAACACTGAAGCTTTCTTT
>.|.|TRBV15|TRBJ2-5
CATSRVIQETQYF
TGTGCCACCAGCAGAGTCATCCAAGAGACCCAGTACTTC
>.|.|TRBV28|TRBJ1-2
CASSLVQEPGYTF
TGTGCCAGCAGTTTAGTCCAGGAACCTGGCTACACCTTC
>TRBD2|.|TRBV19|TRBJ2-3
CASSQGGTSGNTDTQYF
TGTGCCAGTAGCCAAGGGGGGACTAGCGGGAACACAGATACGCAGTATTTT
>.|.|TRBV28|TRBJ2-3
CASTRDSTDTQYF
TGTGCCAGTACCCGGGATAGCACAGATACGCAGTATTTT
>.|.|TRBV28|TRBJ1-6
CASTPSRNSPLHF
TGTGCCAGCACCCCCAGCCGTAATTCACCCCTCCACTTT